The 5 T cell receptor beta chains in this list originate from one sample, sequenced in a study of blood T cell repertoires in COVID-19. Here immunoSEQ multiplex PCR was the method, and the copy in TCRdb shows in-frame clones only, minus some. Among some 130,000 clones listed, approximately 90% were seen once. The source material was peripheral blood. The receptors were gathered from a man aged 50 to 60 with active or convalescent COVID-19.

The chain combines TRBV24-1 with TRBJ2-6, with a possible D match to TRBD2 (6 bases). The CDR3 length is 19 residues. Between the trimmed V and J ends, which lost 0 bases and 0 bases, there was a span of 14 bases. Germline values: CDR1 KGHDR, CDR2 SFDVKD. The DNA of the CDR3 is TGTGCCACCAGTGATTTGCAGGGAGGAGGGCCCTCTGGGGCCAACGTCCTGACTTTC. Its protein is CATSDLQGGGPSGANVLTF.

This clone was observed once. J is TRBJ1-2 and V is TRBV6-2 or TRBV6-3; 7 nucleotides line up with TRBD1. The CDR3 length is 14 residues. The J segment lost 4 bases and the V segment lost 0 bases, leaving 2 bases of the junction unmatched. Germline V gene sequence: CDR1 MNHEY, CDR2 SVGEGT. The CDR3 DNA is TGTGCCAGCAGTTACTCAGGGGGCGGCTATGGCTACACCTTC. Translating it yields CASSYSGGGYGYTF.

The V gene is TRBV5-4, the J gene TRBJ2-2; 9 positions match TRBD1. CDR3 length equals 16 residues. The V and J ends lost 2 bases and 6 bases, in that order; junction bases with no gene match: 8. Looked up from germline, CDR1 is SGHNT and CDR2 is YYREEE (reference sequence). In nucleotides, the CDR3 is TGTGCCAGCAGCTTATCCGGGACAGGGTTCCCCGGGGAGCTGTTTTTT. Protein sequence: CASSLSGTGFPGELFF.

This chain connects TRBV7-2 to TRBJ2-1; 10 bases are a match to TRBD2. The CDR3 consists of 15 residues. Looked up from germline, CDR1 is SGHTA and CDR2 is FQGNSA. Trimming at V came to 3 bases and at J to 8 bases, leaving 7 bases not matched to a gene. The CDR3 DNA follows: TGTGCCAGCAGCTTGTTGACTAGCGGGTTTGATGAGCAGTTCTTC. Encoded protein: CASSLLTSGFDEQFF.

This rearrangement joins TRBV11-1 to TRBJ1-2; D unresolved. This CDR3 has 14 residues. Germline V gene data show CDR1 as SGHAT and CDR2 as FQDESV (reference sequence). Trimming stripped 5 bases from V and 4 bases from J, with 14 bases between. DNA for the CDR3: TGTGCCAGCAGCGGCCAGCGGGCGATCTATGGCTACACCTTC. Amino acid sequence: CASSGQRAIYGYTF.